This TCR beta chain comes out of a study of CD8+ T cells in alopecia areata. Study-wide context: Treated patients took oral tofacitinib at 5 to 10 mg twice daily. General study results and limits: The link between baseline CD8+ expansion and response remains uncertain with one nonresponder. Scalp clonality, together with expanded CD8+ clones among the top 100, fell significantly with tofacitinib. Normal scalp showed lower clonality than lesional scalp, especially alopecia totalis/universalis.

It was cDNA, reverse transcribed from extracted RNA, that served as the sequencing template. The table came from immunoSEQ multiplex PCR; TCRdb's copy has only in-frame clones and leaves some out. The sample yields some 180,000 clones, about 53% seen once. The CDR3 covers 14 residues. CDR1 and CDR2 from the germline V gene are LGHNA and YNFKEQ. With 3 bases removed from V and 6 bases from J, the gap between germline ends came to 14 bases. This clone has a handful of counts. What it binds is unknown. Treatment indicated: oral pan-JAK inhibitor, 5-10 mg twice daily. This chain joins TRBV4-2 and TRBJ1-1; no firm D call. This receptor was obtained from a human donor with alopecia areata. Sequenced here: CD8+ T cells sorted from blood, sampled at week 24, from a patient treated with tofacitinib. This CDR3 is CASSQVLGYSEAFF. As DNA, the CDR3 is TGTGCCAGCAGCCAGGTTTTAGGTTACTCTGAAGCTTTCTTT.